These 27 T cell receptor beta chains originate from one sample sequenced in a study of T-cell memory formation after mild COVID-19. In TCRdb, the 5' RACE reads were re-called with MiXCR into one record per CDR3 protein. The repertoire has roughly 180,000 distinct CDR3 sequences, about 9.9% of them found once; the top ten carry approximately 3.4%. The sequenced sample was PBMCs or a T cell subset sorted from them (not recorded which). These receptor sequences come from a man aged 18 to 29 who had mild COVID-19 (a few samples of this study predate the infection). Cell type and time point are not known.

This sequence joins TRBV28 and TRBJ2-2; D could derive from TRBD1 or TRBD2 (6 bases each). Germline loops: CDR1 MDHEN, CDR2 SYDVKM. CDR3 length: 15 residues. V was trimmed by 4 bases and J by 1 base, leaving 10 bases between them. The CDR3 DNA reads TGTGCCAGCAGTTGGGCGGGACAGAACACCGGGGAGCTGTTTTTT. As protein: CASSWAGQNTGELFF.

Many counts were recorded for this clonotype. CDR3 residues: CASSLAPRGAAIQYF. The CDR3 region has the DNA TGTGCCAGCAGCTTAGCGCCCCGGGGGGCGGCCATTCAGTACTTC. The genes are TRBV7-2 and TRBJ2-4, with a tentative D call TRBD2 (7 bases). V lost 0 bases to trimming and J lost 9 bases, with 15 bases between them. The germline gives CDR1 SGHTA, CDR2 FQGNSA. The length of the CDR3 is 15 residues.

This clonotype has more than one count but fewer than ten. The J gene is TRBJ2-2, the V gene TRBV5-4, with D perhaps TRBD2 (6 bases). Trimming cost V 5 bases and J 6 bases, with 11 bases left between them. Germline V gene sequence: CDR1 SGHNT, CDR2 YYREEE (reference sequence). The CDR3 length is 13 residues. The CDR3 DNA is TGTGCCAGCAGGACTAGTCGCGCCGGGGAGCTGTTTTTT. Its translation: CASRTSRAGELFF.

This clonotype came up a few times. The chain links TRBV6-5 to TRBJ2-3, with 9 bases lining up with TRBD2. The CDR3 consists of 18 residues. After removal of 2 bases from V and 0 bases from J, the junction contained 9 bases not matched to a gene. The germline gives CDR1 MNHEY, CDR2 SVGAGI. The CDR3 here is CASSYRAGGPYSTDTQYF. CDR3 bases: TGTGCCAGCAGTTACAGAGCGGGGGGCCCCTATAGCACAGATACGCAGTATTTT.

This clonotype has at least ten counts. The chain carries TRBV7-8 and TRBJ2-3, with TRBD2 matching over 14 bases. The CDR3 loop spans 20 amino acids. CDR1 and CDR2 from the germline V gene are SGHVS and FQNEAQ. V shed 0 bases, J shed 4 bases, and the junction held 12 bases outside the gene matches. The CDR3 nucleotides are TGTGCCAGCAGCTTAGCGCTAGGGACTAGCGGGGGCCCATTAGCAGATACGCAGTATTTT. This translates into CASSLALGTSGGPLADTQYF.

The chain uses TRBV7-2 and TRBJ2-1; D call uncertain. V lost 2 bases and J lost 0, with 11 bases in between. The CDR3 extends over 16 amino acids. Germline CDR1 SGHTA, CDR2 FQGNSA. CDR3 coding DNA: TGTGCCAGCAGCTTAATGCGGTCGAGCTCCTACAATGAGCAGTTCTTC. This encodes CASSLMRSSSYNEQFF.

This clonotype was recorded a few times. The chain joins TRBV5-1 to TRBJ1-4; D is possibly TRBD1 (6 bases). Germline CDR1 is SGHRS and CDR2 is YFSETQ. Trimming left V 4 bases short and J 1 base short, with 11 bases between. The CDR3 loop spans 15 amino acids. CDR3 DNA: TGCGCCAGCAGCCCCCGACAGGAAACTAATGAAAAACTGTTTTTT. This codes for CASSPRQETNEKLFF.

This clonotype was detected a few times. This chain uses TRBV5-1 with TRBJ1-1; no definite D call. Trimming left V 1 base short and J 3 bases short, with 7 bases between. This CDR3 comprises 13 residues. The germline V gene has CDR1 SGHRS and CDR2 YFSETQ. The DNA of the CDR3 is TGCGCCAGCAGCTTGACATCGGACACTGAAGCTTTCTTT. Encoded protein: CASSLTSDTEAFF.

The CDR3 coding sequence is TGTGCCAGCAGCATTGGACTAGCTGCGGGGGAGCTGTTTTTT. Protein product: CASSIGLAAGELFF. This chain connects TRBV7-2 to TRBJ2-2; 8 nucleotides match TRBD2. This CDR3 contains 14 residues. Germline CDR1 and CDR2: SGHTA and FQGNSA. Trimming cost V 5 bases and J 8 bases; bases outside gene matches: 7.

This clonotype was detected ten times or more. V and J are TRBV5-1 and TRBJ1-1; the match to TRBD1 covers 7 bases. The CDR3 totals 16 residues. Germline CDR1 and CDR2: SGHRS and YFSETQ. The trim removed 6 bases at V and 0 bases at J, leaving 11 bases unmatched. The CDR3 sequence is CASTHGTGVLNTEAFF. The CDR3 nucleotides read TGCGCCAGCACCCACGGTACAGGGGTATTGAACACTGAAGCTTTCTTT.

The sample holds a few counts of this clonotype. Written as DNA, the CDR3 is TGCAGCGTTGTGGAGGGTAGGGTCGAGACCCAGTACTTC. Residues: CSVVEGRVETQYF. This rearrangement joins TRBV29-1 to TRBJ2-5, with D tentatively TRBD2 (6 bases). The CDR3 has 13 residues. Between the trimmed V and J ends, which lost 4 bases and 5 bases, there was a span of 14 bases. Germline assignment: CDR1 SQVTM and CDR2 ANQGSEA.

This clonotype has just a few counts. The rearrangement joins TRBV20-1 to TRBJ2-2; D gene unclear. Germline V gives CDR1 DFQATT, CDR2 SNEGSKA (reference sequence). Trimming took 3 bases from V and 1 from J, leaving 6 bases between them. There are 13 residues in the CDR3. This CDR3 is CSARDGNTGELFF. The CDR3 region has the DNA TGCAGTGCTAGGGACGGGAACACCGGGGAGCTGTTTTTT.

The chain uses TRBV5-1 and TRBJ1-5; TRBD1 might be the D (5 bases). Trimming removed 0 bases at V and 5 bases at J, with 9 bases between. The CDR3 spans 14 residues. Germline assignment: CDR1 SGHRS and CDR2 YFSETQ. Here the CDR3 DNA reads TGCGCCAGCAGCTTGGGGGGGAAAGATCAGCCCCAGCATTTT. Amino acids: CASSLGGKDQPQHF.

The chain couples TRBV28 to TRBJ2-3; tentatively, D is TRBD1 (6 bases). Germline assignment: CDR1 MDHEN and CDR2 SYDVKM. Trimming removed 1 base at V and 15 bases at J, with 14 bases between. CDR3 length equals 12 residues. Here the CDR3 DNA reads TGTGCCAGCAGTTTATACAAACAGGGTGGATATTTT. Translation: CASSLYKQGGYF. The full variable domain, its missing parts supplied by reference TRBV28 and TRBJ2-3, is DVKVTQSSRYLVKRTGEKVFLECVQDMDHENMFWYRQDPGLGLRLIYFSYDVKMKEKGDIPEGYSVSREKKERFSLILESASTNQTSMYLCASSLYKQGGYFGPGTRLTVL.

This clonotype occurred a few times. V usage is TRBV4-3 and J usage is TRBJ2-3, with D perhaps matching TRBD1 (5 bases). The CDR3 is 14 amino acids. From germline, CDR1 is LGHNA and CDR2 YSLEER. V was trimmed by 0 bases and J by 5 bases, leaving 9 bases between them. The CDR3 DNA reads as TGCGCCAGCAGCCAAGATCCAGGGATAGATACGCAGTATTTT. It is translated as CASSQDPGIDTQYF.

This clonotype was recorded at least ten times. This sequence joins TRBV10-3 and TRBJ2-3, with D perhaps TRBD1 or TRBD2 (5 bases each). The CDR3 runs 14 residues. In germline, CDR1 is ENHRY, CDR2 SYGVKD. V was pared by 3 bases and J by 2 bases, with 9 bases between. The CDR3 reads CAISEWGYTDTQYF. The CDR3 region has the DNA TGTGCCATCAGTGAATGGGGGTACACAGATACGCAGTATTTT.

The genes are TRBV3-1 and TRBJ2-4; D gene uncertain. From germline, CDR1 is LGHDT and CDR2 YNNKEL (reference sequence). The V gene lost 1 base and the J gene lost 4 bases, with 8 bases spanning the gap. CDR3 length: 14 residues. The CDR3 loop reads CASSQGVSKNIQYF. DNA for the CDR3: TGTGCCAGCAGCCAAGGCGTGTCAAAAAACATTCAGTACTTC.

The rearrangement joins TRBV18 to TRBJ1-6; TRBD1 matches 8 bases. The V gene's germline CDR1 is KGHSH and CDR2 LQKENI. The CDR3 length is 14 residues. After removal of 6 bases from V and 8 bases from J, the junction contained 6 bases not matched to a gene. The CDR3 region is CASSLGQGYSPLHF. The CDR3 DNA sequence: TGTGCCAGCTCGCTCGGACAGGGCTATTCACCCCTCCACTTT.

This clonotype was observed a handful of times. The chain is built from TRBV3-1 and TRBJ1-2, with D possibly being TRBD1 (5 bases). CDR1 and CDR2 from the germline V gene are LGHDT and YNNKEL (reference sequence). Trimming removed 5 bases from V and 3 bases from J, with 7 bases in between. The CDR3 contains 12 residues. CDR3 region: CASSGHDYGYTF. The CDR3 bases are TGTGCCAGCAGCGGACACGACTATGGCTACACCTTC.

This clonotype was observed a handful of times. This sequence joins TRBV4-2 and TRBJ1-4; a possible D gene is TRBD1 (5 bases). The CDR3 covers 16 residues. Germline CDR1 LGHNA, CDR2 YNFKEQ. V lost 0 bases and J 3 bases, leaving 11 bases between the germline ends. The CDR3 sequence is CASSQDAGRPNEKLFF. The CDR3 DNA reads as TGTGCCAGCAGCCAAGACGCAGGGCGGCCTAATGAAAAACTGTTTTTT.

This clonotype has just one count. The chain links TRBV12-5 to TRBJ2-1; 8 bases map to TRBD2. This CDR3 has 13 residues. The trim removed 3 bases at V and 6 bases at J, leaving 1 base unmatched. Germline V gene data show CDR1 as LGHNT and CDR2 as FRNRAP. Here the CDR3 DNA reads TGTGCTAGTGGTTTAAGCGGGGGCAATGAGCAGTTCTTC. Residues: CASGLSGGNEQFF.

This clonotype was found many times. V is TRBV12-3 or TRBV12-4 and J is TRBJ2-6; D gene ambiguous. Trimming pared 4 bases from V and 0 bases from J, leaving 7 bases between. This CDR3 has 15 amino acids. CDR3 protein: CASSWGSSGANVLTF. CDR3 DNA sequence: TGTGCCAGCAGTTGGGGTAGCTCTGGGGCCAACGTCCTGACTTTC.

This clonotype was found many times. This CDR3 is CAISDPVGQIQETQYF. Here the CDR3 DNA reads TGTGCCATCAGTGACCCGGTGGGACAGATCCAAGAGACCCAGTACTTC. This rearrangement joins TRBV10-3 to TRBJ2-5; 7 positions agree with TRBD1. J was trimmed by 1 base and V by 3 bases; bases with no gene match: 8. This CDR3 comprises 16 residues. Germline values: CDR1 ENHRY, CDR2 SYGVKD.

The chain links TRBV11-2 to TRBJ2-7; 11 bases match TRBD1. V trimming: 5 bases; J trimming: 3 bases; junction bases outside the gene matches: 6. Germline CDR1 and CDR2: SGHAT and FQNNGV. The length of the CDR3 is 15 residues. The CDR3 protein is CASSGGQGARYEQYF. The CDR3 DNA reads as TGTGCCAGCAGCGGAGGACAGGGGGCCCGCTACGAGCAGTACTTC.

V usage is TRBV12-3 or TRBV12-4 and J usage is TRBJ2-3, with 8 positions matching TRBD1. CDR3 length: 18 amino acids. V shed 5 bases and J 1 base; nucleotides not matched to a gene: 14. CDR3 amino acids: CASSPVRQGFGGTDTQYF. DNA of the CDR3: TGTGCCAGCAGTCCCGTGAGACAGGGGTTTGGGGGCACAGATACGCAGTATTTT.

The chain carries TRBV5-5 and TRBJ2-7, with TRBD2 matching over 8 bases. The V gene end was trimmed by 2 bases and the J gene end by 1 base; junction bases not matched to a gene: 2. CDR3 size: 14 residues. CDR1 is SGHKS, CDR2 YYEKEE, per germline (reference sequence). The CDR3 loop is CASSFGGGSYEQYF. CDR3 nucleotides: TGTGCCAGCAGCTTCGGGGGGGGTTCCTACGAGCAGTACTTC.

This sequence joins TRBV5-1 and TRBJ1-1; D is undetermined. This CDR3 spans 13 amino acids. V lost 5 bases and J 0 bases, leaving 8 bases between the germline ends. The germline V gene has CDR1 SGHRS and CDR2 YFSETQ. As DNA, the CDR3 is TGCGCCAGCAGAGAGGTCATGAACACTGAAGCTTTCTTT. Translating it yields CASREVMNTEAFF.